This TCR beta chain was captured in a study of T-cell reconstitution after alpha-beta-depleted transplantation in children. Study-level findings and limits: From surviving recipient T cells and thymic progenitors came the high day-60 TCRbeta diversity observed in some patients. T-cell counts and diversity at one year following transplant were attributed mainly to newly produced T cells. About two months after transplant, alpha-beta T cells reportedly came from several hundred expanded graft clones.

This clonotype was seen a single time. Its matching antigen is unknown. Unique molecular identifiers were built into the TCRbeta library. Each CDR3 protein is one row after TCRdb ran MiXCR on the PCR reads. In the table there are hundreds of thousands of distinct CDR3 sequences, more than 20% of which are singletons. V shed 6 bases and J shed 7 bases, with 24 bases lying between them. CDR1 MNHNS and CDR2 SASEGT come from the germline V gene. The CDR3 contains 16 residues. The receptor comes from a female patient under 10 years old who had a stem cell transplant for congenital amegakaryocytic thrombocytopenia, so the T cells may come from the graft donor. The sample in question was PBMCs, mostly from graft donor cells, obtained 360 days after TCRalphabeta/CD19-depleted stem cell transplant. The chain carries TRBV6-1 and TRBJ1-2; D unresolved. The DNA for the CDR3 is TGTGCCAGCAGCCGAACCCCAAGCAAAGACCCTTCTGGCTACACCTTC. It codes for CASSRTPSKDPSGYTF.